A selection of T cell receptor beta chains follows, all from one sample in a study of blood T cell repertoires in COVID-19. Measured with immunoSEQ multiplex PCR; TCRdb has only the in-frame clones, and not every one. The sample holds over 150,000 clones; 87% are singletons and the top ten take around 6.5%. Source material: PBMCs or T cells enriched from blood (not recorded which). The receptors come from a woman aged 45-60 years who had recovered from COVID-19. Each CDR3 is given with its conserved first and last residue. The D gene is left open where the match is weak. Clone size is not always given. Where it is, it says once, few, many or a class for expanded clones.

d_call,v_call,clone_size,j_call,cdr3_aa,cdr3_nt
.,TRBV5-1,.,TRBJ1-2,CASSLTGFYLDYGYTF,TGCGCCAGCAGCTTGACAGGGTTCTATCTAGACTATGGCTACACCTTC
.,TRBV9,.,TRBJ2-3,CASSAGSGPDTQYF,TGTGCCAGCAGCGCGGGAAGCGGTCCAGATACGCAGTATTTT
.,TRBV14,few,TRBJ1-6,CASSQVSGDSPLHF,TGTGCCAGCAGCCAAGTGTCAGGGGATTCACCCCTCCACTTT
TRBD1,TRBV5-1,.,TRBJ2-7,CASSLAGSSRQGQREYF,TGCGCCAGCAGCTTGGCCGGGAGTAGCAGACAGGGGCAGAGGGAGTACTTC
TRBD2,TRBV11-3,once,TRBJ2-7,CASSFDSGSSYEQYF,TGTGCCAGCAGCTTTGATAGCGGGAGCTCCTACGAGCAGTACTTC
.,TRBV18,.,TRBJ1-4,CASSPSTDSVREKLFF,TGTGCCAGCTCACCCTCAACAGATTCGGTCAGGGAAAAACTGTTTTTT
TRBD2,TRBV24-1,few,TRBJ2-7,CATSDSRLAGIHEQYF,TGTGCCACCAGTGATTCCCGACTAGCGGGAATCCACGAGCAGTACTTC
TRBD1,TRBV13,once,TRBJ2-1,CASNWRTGIYNEQFF,TGTGCCAGCAACTGGAGGACAGGCATCTACAATGAGCAGTTCTTC
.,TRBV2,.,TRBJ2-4,CASSGGYKNIQYF,TGTGCCAGCAGTGGAGGATACAAAAACATTCAGTACTTC
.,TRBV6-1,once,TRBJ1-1,CASSETVNTEAFF,TGTGCCAGCAGTGAGACAGTGAACACTGAAGCTTTCTTT
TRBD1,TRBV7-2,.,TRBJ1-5,CASSSGTGTNQPQHF,TGTGCCAGCAGCTCGGGGACAGGGACCAATCAGCCCCAGCATTTT
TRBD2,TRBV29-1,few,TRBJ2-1,CSVFGTSGSNEQFF,TGCAGCGTTTTTGGGACTAGCGGGAGTAATGAGCAGTTCTTC
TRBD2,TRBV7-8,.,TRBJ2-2,CASSPWTSGKVGELFF,TGTGCCAGCAGCCCCTGGACTAGCGGGAAGGTCGGGGAGCTGTTTTTT
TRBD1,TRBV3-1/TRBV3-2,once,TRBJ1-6,CASTPGQGYSPLHF,TGTGCCAGCACTCCGGGACAGGGGTATTCACCCCTCCACTTT
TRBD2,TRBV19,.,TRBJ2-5,CASSVAGQETQYF,TGTGCCAGTAGTGTAGCGGGGCAAGAGACCCAGTACTTC
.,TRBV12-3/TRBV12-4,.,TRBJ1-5,CASSWGEAQHF,TGTGCCAGCAGTTGGGGGGAGGCCCAGCATTTT
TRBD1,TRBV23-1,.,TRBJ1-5,CASSQTKDRVFQPQHF,TGCGCCAGCAGTCAAACTAAGGACAGGGTCTTTCAGCCCCAGCATTTT
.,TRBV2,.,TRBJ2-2,CASSPRVSNTGELFF,TGTGCCAGCAGCCCCCGGGTCTCGAACACCGGGGAGCTGTTTTTT
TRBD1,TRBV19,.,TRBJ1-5,CASKGQDEWPQHF,TGTGCCAGTAAGGGACAGGATGAATGGCCCCAGCATTTT
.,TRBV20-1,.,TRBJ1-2,CSASLAATDFYGYTF,TGCAGTGCTAGTCTGGCTGCGACAGATTTTTATGGCTACACCTTC